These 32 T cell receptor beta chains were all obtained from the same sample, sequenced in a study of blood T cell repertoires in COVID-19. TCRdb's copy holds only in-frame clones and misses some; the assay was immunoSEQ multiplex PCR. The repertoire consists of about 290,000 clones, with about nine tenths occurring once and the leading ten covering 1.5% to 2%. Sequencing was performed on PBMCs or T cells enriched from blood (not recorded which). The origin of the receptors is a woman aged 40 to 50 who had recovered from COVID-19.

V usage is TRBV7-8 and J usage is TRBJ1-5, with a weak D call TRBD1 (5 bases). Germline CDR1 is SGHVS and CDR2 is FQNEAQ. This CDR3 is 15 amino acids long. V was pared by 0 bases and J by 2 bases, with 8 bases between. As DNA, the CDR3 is TGTGCCAGCAGCTTAGCGGGGGGTGGCAATCAGCCCCAGCATTTT. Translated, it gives CASSLAGGGNQPQHF.

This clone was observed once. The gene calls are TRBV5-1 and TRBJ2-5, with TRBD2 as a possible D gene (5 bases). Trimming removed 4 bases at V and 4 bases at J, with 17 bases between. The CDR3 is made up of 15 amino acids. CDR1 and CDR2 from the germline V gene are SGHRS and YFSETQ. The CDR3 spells CASSAARGITETQYF. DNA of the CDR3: TGCGCCAGCAGCGCCGCTAGAGGGATCACAGAGACCCAGTACTTC. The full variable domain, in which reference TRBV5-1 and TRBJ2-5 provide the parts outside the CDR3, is KAGVTQTPRYLIKTRGQQVTLSCSPISGHRSVSWYQQTPGQGLQFLFEYFSETQRNKGNFPGRFSGRQFSNSRSEMNVSTLELGDSALYLCASSAARGITETQYFGPGTRLLVL.

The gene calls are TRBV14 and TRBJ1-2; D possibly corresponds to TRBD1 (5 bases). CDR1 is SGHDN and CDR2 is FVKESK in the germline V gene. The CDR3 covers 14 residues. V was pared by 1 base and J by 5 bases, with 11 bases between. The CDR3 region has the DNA TGTGCCAGCAGCCAAGCAGGGAGGGGATATGGCTACACCTTC. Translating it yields CASSQAGRGYGYTF. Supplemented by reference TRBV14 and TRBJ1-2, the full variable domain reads EAGVTQFPSHSVIEKGQTVTLRCDPISGHDNLYWYRRVMGKEIKFLLHFVKESKQDESGMPNNRFLAERTGGTYSTLKVQPAELEDSGVYFCASSQAGRGYGYTFGSGTRLTVV.

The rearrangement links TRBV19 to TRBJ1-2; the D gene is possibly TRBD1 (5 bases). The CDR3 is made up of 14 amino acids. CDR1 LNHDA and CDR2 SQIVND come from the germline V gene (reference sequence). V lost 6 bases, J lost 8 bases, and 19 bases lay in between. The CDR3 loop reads CASSPSGGWYGYTF. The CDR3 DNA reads TGTGCCAGTAGCCCATCGGGGGGTTGGTACGGCTACACCTTC. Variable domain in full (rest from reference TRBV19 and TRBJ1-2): DGGITQSPKYLFRKEGQNVTLSCEQNLNHDAMYWYRQDPGQGLRLIYYSQIVNDFQKGDIAEGYSVSREKKESFPLTVTSAQKNPTAFYLCASSPSGGWYGYTFGSGTRLTVV.

The chain's CDR3 is CASSSQSNYGYTF. In DNA form, the CDR3 reads TGCGCCAGCAGTTCACAGTCCAACTATGGCTACACCTTC. The chain joins TRBV5-1 to TRBJ1-2; no clear D gene. The CDR3 sequence is 13 residues long. The V end lost 5 bases, the J end lost 2 bases, and 10 bases lay between the germline ends. Germline V lookup: CDR1 SGHRS, CDR2 YFSETQ.

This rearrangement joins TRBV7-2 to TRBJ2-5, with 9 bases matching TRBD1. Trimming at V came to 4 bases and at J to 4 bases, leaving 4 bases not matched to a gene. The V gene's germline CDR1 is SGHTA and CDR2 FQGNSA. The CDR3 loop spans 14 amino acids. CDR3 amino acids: CASSSGTGRETQYF. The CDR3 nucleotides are TGTGCCAGCAGCTCCGGGACAGGGAGAGAGACCCAGTACTTC. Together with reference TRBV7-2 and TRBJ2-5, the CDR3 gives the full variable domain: GAGVSQSPSNKVTEKGKDVELRCDPISGHTALYWYRQSLGQGLEFLIYFQGNSAPDKSGLPSDRFSAERTGGSVSTLTIQRTQQEDSAVYLCASSSGTGRETQYFGPGTRLLVL.

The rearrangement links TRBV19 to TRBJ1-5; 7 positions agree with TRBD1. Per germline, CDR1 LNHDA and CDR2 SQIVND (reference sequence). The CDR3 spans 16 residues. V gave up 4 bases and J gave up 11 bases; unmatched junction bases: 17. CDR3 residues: CASSTLSQGTGWSQHF. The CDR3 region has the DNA TGTGCCAGTAGTACCCTATCACAGGGGACCGGGTGGTCCCAGCATTTT.

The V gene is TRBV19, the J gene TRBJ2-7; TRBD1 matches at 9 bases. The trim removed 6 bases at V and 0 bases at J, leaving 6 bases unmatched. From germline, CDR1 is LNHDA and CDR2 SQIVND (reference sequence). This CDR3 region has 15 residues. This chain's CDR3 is CASRSGTGSSYEQYF. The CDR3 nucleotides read TGTGCCAGTAGGTCCGGGACAGGGAGCTCCTACGAGCAGTACTTC.

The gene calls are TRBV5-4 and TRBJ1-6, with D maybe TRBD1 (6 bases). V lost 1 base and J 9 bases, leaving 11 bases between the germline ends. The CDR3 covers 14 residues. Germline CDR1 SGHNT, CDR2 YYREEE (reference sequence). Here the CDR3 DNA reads TGTGCCAGCAGCTTGAGCAGGGGTACTTCACCCCTCCACTTT. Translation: CASSLSRGTSPLHF.

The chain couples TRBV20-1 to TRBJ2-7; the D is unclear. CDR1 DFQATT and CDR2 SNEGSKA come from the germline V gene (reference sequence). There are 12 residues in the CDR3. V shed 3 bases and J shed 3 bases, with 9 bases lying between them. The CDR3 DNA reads TGCAGTGCTAGTTCAGGCGACTACGAGCAGTACTTC. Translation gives CSASSGDYEQYF.

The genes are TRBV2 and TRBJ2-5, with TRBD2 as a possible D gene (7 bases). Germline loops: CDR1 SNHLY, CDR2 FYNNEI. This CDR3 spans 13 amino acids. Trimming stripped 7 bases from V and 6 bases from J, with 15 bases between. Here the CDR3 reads CASTVGGPKTQYF. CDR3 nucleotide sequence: TGTGCCAGCACGGTGGGGGGGCCAAAGACCCAGTACTTC.

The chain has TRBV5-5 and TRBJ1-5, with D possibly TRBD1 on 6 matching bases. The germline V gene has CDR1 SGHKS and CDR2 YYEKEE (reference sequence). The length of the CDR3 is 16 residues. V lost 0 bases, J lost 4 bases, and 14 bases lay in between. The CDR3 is CASSLVAQGSNQPQHF. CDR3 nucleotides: TGTGCCAGCAGCTTGGTGGCACAGGGTAGTAATCAGCCCCAGCATTTT.

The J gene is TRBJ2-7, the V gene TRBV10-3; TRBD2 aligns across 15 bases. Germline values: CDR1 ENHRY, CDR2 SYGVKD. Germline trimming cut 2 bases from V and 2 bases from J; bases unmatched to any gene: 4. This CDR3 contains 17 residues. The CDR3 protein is CAISEGTSGRIAYEQYF. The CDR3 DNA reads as TGTGCCATCAGTGAGGGGACTAGCGGGAGGATCGCCTACGAGCAGTACTTC.

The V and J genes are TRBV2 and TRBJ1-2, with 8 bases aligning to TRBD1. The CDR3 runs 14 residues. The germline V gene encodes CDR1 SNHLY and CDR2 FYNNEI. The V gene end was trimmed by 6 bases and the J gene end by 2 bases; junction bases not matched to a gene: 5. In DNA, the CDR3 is TGTGCCAGCAGGGGGACAGGAGGAAACTATGGCTACACCTTC. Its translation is CASRGTGGNYGYTF.

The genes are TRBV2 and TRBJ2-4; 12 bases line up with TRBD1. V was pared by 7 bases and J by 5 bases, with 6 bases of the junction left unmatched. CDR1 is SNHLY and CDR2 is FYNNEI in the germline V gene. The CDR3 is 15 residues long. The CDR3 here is CASNRDRGRENIQYF. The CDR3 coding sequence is TGTGCCAGCAACCGGGACAGGGGGCGGGAAAACATTCAGTACTTC.

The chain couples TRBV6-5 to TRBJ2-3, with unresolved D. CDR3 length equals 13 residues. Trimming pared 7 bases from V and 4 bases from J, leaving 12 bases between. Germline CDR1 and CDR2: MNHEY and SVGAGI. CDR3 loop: CASKANRPDTQYF. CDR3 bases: TGTGCCAGCAAGGCTAACAGACCAGATACGCAGTATTTT.

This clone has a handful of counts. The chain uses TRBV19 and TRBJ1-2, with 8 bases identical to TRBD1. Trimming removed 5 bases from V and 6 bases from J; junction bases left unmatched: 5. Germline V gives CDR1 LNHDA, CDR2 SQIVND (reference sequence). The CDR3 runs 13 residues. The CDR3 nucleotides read TGTGCCAGTAGTGACAGGGGAGTTGATGGCTACACCTTC. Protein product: CASSDRGVDGYTF.

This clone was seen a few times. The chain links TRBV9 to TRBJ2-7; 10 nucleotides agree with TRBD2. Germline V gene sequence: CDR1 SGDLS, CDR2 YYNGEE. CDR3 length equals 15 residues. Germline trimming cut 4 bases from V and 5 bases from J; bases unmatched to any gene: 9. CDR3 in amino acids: CASSPRRAGGDEQYF. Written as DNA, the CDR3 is TGTGCCAGCAGCCCCCGCCGAGCGGGGGGGGACGAGCAGTACTTC. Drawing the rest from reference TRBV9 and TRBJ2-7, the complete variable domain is DSGVTQTPKHLITATGQRVTLRCSPRSGDLSVYWYQQSLDQGLQFLIQYYNGEERAKGNILERFSAQQFPDLHSELNLSSLELGDSALYFCASSPRRAGGDEQYFGPGTRLTVT.

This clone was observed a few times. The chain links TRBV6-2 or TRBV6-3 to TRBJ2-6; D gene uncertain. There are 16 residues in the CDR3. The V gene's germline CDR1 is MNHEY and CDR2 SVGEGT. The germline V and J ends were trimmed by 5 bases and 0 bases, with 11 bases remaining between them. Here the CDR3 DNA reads TGTGCCAGCAGTAAACCTACCCCCTCTGGGGCCAACGTCCTGACTTTC. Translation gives CASSKPTPSGANVLTF.

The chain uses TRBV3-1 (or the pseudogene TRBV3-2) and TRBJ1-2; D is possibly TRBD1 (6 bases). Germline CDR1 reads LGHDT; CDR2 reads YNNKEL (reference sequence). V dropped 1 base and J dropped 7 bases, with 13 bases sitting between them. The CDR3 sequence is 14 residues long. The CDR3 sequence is CASSQGHREFGYTF. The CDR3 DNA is TGTGCCAGCAGCCAAGGACACAGGGAGTTTGGCTACACCTTC.

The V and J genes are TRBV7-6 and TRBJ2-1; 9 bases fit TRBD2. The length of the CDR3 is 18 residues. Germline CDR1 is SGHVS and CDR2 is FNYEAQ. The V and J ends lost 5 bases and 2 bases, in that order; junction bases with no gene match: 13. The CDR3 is CASSRGGSGGQTYNEQFF. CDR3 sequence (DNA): TGTGCCAGCAGCCGAGGAGGTAGCGGGGGCCAAACCTACAATGAGCAGTTCTTC.

The CDR3 region is CASSQGPGGNEKLFF. CDR3 in DNA: TGTGCCAGCAGCCAAGGTCCCGGGGGAAATGAAAAACTGTTTTTT. The chain employs TRBV3-1 (or the pseudogene TRBV3-2) and TRBJ1-4; weak D call: TRBD1 (5 bases). The CDR3 sequence is 15 residues long. V dropped 1 base and J dropped 5 bases, with 11 bases sitting between them. The V gene's germline CDR1 is LGHDT and CDR2 YNNKEL (reference sequence).

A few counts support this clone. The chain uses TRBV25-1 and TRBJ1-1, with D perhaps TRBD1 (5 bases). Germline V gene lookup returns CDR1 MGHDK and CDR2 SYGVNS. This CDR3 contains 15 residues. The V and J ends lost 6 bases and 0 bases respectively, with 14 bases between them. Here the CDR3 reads CASSLNRRLNTEAFF. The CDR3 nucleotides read TGTGCCAGCAGCCTAAACAGGAGACTGAACACTGAAGCTTTCTTT.

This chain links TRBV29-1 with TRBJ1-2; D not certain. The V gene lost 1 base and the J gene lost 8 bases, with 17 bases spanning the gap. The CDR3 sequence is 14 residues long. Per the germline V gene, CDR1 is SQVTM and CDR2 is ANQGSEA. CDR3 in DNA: TGCAGCGTTGAAGTTAACATCGCCACGGGGGGCTACACCTTC. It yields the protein CSVEVNIATGGYTF. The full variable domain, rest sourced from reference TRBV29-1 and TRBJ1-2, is SAVISQKPSRDICQRGTSLTIQCQVDSQVTMMFWYRQQPGQSLTLIATANQGSEATYESGFVIDKFPISRPNLTFSTLTVSNMSPEDSSIYLCSVEVNIATGGYTFGSGTRLTVV.

The CDR3 sequence: CASSLMAQTSSYNSPLHF. The CDR3 nucleotides are TGTGCCAGCAGCTTAATGGCTCAGACTAGCTCCTATAATTCACCCCTCCACTTT. The chain uses TRBV7-6 and TRBJ1-6; D remains ambiguous. The germline gives CDR1 SGHVS, CDR2 FNYEAQ. Trimming took off 2 bases at V and 0 bases at J, with 14 bases between the two ends. This CDR3 comprises 18 residues.

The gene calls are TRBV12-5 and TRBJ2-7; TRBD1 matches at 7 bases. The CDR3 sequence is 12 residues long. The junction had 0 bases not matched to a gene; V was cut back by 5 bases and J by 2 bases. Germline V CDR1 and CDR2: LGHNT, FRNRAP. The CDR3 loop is CASGTGAYEQYF. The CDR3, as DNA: TGTGCTAGTGGTACAGGGGCCTACGAGCAGTACTTC. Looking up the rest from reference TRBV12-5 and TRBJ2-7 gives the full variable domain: DARVTQTPRHKVTEMGQEVTMRCQPILGHNTVFWYRQTMMQGLELLAYFRNRAPLDDSGMPKDRFSAEMPDATLATLKIQPSEPRDSAVYFCASGTGAYEQYFGPGTRLTVT.

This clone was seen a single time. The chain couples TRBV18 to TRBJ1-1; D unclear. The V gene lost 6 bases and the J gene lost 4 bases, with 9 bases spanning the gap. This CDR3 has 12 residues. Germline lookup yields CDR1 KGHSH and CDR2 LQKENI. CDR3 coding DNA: TGTGCCAGCTCGACGGAGATCACTGAAGCTTTCTTT. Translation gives CASSTEITEAFF.

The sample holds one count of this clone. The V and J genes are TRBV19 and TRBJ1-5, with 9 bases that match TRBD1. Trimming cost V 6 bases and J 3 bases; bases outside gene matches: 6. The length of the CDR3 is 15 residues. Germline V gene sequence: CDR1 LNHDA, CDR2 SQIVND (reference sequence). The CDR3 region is CASRPTGGHNQPQHF. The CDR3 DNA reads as TGTGCCAGTAGGCCGACAGGGGGGCACAATCAGCCCCAGCATTTT.

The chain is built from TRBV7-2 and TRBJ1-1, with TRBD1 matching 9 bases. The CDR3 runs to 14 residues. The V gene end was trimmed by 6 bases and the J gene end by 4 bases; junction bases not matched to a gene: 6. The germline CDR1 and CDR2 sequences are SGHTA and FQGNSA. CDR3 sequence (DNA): TGTGCCAGCAGTAAACAGGGGGCGAGCACTGAAGCTTTCTTT. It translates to CASSKQGASTEAFF.

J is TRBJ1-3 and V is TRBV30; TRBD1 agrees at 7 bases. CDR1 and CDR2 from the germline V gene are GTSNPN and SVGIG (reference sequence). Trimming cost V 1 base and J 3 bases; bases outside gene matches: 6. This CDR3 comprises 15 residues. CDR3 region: CAWSDLTGSGNTIYF. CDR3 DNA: TGTGCCTGGAGTGACTTGACAGGGAGTGGAAACACCATATATTTT.

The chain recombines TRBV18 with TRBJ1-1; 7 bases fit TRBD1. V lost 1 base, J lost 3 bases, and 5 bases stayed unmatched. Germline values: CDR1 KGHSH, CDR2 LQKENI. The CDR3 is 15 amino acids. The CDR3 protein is CASSPRVTGDTEAFF. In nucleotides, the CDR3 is TGTGCCAGCTCACCACGTGTAACAGGGGACACTGAAGCTTTCTTT.

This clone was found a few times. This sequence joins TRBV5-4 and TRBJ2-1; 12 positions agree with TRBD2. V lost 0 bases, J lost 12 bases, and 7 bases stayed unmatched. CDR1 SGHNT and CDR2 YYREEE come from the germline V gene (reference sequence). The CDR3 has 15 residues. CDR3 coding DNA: TGTGCCAGCAGCTTGGAGCTAGCGGGGGGGCCCCGGCAGTTCTTC. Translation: CASSLELAGGPRQFF.